This TCR beta chain was captured by sequencing in a study of T cell clonotyping in hematopoietic cell transplantation. The study's findings and limits: Pathologically expanded recipient clonotypes increased progressively from day 30 to day 180 as diversity fell. CD4 and CD8 repertoire contributions could not be separated without sorting.

Sequencing used immunoSEQ multiplex PCR; TCRdb keeps in-frame clones, though not all of them. The sample lists roughly 15,000 clones, 75% to 90% occurring once. Trimming left V 6 bases short and J 2 bases short, with 16 bases between. Germline assignment: CDR1 SNHLY and CDR2 FYNNEI. The CDR3 is 16 amino acids. Comment on this clone: Its antigen is not known.

The sequenced material came from peripheral blood mononuclear cells. This receptor was obtained from a woman aged 40 to 50 in good health. Some clones in this sample may be carry-over from other donors' samples. V usage is TRBV2 and J usage is TRBJ1-4; tentative D call: TRBD1 (5 bases). The chain's CDR3 is CASRAGTVWTNEKLFF. For the CDR3, the DNA is TGTGCCAGCAGGGCCGGGACGGTGTGGACTAATGAAAAACTGTTTTTT.